Below, one T cell receptor (beta chain) is given with its context. Its antigen is undetermined. The study ran its PCR with 60 Vbeta and 13 Jbeta primers. The method was immunoSEQ multiplex PCR; TCRdb's version includes in-frame clones alone and lacks a portion of them. The sample data list about 52,000 clones. The V gene's germline CDR1 is MDHEN and CDR2 SYDVKM. The CDR3 spans 14 residues. The junction had 2 bases not matched to a gene; V was cut back by 5 bases and J by 3 bases. This sample was taken from a study of cytomegalovirus exposure and HLA in healthy donors. Study-wide results and caveats: Follow-up analysis seemed to connect common viral pathogens with several of the most significant clusters identified.

Sequencing was carried out using PBMCs. The receptor was derived from a woman aged 50 to 60 in good health and CMV-seropositive. The chain uses TRBV28 and TRBJ2-7; 12 nucleotides line up with TRBD2. The CDR3 nucleotides read TGTGCCAGCAGTGTGACTAGCGGGAGCTACGAGCAGTACTTC. This encodes CASSVTSGSYEQYF. Full variable domain (rest looked up from reference TRBV28 and TRBJ2-7): DVKVTQSSRYLVKRTGEKVFLECVQDMDHENMFWYRQDPGLGLRLIYFSYDVKMKEKGDIPEGYSVSREKKERFSLILESASTNQTSMYLCASSVTSGSYEQYFGPGTRLTVT.